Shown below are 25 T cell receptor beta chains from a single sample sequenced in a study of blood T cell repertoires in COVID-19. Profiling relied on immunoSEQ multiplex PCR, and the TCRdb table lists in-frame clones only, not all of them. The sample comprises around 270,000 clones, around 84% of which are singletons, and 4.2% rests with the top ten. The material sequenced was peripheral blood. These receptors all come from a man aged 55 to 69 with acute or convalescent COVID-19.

CDR3 sequence: CASSQDSNSPLHF. DNA for the CDR3: TGCGCCAGCAGCCAGGACAGCAATTCACCCCTCCACTTT. The chain employs TRBV5-1 and TRBJ1-6; possibly TRBD1 for D (6 bases). CDR3 size: 13 residues. Trimming pared 4 bases from V and 7 bases from J, leaving 9 bases between. Germline V gene data show CDR1 as SGHRS and CDR2 as YFSETQ.

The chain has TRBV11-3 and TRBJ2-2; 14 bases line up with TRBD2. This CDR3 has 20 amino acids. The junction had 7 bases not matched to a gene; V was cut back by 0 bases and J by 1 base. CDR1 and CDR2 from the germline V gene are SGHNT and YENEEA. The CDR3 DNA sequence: TGTGCCAGCAGCTTAGAGCTGACTAGCGGGAGGGGTAAGAACACCGGGGAGCTGTTTTTT. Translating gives CASSLELTSGRGKNTGELFF.

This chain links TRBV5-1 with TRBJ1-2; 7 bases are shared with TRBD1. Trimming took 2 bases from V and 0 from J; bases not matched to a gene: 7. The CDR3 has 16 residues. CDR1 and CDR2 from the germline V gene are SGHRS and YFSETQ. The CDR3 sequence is CASSLGTGASNYGYTF. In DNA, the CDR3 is TGCGCCAGCAGCTTAGGTACAGGGGCGTCTAACTATGGCTACACCTTC.

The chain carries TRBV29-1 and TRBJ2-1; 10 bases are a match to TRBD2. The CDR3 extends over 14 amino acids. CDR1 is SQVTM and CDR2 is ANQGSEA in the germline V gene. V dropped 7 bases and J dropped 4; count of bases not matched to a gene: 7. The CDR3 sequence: CSADGLAVYNEQFF. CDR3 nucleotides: TGCAGCGCCGACGGACTAGCGGTATACAATGAGCAGTTCTTC.

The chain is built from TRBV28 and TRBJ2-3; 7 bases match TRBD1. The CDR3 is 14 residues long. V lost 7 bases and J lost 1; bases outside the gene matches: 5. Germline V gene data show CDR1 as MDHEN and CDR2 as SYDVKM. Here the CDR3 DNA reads TGTGCCAGCAAGGACAGGTTTGGCACAGATACGCAGTATTTT. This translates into CASKDRFGTDTQYF.

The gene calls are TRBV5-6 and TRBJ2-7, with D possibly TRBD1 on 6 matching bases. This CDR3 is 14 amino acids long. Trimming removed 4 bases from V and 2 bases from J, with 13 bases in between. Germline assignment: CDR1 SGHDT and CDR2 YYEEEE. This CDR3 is CASSALQGPYEQYF. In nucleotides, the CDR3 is TGTGCCAGCAGCGCTCTACAGGGCCCCTACGAGCAGTACTTC.

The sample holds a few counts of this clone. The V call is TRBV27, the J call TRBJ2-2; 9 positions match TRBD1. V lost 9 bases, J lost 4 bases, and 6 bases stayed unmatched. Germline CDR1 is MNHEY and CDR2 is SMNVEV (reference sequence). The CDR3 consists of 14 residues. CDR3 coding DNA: TGTGCCAGTAACAGGGGGCTCGGCACCGGGGAGCTGTTTTTT. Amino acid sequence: CASNRGLGTGELFF.

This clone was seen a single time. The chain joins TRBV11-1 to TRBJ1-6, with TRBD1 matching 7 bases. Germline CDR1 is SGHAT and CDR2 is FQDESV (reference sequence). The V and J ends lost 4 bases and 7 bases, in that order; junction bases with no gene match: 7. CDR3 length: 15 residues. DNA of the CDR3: TGTGCCAGCAGCTCGGGACAGATGATAAATTCACCCCTCCACTTT. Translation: CASSSGQMINSPLHF.

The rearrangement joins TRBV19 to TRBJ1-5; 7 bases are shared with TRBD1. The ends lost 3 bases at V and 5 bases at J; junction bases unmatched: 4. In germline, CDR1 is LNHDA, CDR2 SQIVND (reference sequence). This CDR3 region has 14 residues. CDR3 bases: TGTGCCAGTAGTATTGAAGGGGGCGATCAGCCCCAGCATTTT. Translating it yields CASSIEGGDQPQHF.

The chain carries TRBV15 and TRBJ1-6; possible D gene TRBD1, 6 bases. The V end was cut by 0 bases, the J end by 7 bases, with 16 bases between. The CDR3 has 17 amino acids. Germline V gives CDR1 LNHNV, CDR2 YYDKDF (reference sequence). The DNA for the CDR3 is TGTGCCACCAGCAGAGAAGTAGGAGGCAGGGGAAATTCACCCCTCCACTTT. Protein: CATSREVGGRGNSPLHF.

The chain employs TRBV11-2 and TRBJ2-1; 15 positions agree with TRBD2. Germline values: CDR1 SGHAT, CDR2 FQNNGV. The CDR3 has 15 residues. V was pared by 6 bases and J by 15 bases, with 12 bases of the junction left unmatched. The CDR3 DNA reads TGTGCCAGCAGATTAAGGACTAGCGGGAGGGCCTCTCTGTTCTTC. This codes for CASRLRTSGRASLFF.

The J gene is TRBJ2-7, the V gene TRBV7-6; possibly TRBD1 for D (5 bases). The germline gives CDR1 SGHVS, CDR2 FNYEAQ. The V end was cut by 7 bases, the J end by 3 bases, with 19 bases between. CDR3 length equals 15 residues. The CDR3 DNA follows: TGTGCCAGCACCCCTAACCAGGGCTCAAGCTACGAGCAGTACTTC. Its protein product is CASTPNQGSSYEQYF.

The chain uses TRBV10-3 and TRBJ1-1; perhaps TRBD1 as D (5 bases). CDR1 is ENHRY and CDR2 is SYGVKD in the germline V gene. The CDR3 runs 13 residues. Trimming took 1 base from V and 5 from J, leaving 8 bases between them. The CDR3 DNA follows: TGTGCCATCAGTGAGTTGCAGGGAACTGAAGCTTTCTTT. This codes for CAISELQGTEAFF.

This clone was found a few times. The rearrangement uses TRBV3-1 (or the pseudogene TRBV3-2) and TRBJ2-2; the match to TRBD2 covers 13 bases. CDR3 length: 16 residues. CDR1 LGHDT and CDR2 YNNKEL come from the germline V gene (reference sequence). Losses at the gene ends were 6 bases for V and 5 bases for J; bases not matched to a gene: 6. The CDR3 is CASSYGLAGVTGELFF. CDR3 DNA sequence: TGTGCCAGCAGTTATGGACTAGCGGGGGTAACCGGGGAGCTGTTTTTT.

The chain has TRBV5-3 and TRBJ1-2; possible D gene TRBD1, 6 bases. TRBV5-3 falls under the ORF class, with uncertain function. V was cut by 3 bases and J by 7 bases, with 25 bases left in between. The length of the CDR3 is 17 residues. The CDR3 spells CARSWPRRDRPRGGYTF. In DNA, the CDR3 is TGTGCCAGAAGCTGGCCCAGAAGAGACAGGCCCCGTGGTGGCTACACCTTC.

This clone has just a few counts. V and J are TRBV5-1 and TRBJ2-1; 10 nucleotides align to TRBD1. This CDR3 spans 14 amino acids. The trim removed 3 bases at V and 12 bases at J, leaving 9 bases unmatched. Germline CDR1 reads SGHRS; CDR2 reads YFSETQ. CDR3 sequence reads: CASSSGDRGVGQFF. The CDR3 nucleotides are TGCGCCAGCAGCTCGGGGGACAGGGGAGTAGGGCAGTTCTTC.

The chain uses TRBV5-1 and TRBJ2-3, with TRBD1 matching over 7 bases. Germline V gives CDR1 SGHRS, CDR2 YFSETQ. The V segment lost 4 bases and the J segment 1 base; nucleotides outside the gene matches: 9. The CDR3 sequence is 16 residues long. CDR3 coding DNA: TGCGCCAGCAGCCCCCGGACAGGCCTGGGCACAGATACGCAGTATTTT. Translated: CASSPRTGLGTDTQYF. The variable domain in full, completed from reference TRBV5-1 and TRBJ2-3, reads KAGVTQTPRYLIKTRGQQVTLSCSPISGHRSVSWYQQTPGQGLQFLFEYFSETQRNKGNFPGRFSGRQFSNSRSEMNVSTLELGDSALYLCASSPRTGLGTDTQYFGPGTRLTVL.

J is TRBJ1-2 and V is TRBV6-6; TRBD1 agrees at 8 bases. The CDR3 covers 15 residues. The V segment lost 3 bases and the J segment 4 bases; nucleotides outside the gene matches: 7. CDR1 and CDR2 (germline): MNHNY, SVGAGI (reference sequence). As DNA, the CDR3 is TGTGCCAGCAGTTATGGTCCAGGGGGCCTCTATGGCTACACCTTC. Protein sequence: CASSYGPGGLYGYTF.

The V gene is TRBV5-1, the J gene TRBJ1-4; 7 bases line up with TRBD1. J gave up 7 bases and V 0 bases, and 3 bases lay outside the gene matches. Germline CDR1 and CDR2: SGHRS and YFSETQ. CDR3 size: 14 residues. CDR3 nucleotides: TGCGCCAGCAGCTTGGGGCAGGGGGGTGAAAAACTGTTTTTT. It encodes CASSLGQGGEKLFF.

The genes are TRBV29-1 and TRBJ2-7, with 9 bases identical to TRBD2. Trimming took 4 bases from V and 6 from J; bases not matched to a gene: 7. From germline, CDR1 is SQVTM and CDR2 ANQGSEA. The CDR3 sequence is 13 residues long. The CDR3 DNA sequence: TGCAGCGTTGGTTTTTGGCGGGAGGGCGAGCAGTACTTC. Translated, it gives CSVGFWREGEQYF.

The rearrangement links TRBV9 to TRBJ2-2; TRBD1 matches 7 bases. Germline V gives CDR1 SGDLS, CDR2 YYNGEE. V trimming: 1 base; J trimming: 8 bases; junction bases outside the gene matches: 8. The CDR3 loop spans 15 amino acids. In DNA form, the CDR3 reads TGTGCCAGCAGCGTATCGGCAGGGGGTAGAGGGGAGCTGTTTTTT. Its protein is CASSVSAGGRGELFF.

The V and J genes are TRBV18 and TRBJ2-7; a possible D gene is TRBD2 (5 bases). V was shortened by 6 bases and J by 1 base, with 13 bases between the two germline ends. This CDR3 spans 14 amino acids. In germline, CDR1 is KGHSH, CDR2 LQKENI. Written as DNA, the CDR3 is TGTGCCAGCTCGGGGAGAACGGGTTCCTACGAGCAGTACTTC. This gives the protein CASSGRTGSYEQYF.

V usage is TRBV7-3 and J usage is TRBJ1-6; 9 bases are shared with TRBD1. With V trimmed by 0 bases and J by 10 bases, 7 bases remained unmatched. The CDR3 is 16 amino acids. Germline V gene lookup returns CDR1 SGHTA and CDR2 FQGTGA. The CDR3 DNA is TGTGCCAGCAGCTTAACCAGACAGGGGGTTGGGTCACCCCTCCACTTT. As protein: CASSLTRQGVGSPLHF.

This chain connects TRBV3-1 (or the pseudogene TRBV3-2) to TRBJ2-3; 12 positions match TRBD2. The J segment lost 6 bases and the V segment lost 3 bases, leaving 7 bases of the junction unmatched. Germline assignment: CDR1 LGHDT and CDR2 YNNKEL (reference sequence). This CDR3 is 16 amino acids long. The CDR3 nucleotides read TGTGCCAGCAGCCAGTTCCCTCTAGCGGGGGGGGATACGCAGTATTTT. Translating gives CASSQFPLAGGDTQYF.

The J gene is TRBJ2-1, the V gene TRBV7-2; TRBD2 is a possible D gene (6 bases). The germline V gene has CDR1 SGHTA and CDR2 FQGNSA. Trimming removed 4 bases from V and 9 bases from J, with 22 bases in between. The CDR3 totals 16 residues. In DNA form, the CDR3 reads TGTGCCAGCAGCTCGCAGAGAAATCTAGCGAACGGTGAGCAGTTCTTC. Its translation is CASSSQRNLANGEQFF.